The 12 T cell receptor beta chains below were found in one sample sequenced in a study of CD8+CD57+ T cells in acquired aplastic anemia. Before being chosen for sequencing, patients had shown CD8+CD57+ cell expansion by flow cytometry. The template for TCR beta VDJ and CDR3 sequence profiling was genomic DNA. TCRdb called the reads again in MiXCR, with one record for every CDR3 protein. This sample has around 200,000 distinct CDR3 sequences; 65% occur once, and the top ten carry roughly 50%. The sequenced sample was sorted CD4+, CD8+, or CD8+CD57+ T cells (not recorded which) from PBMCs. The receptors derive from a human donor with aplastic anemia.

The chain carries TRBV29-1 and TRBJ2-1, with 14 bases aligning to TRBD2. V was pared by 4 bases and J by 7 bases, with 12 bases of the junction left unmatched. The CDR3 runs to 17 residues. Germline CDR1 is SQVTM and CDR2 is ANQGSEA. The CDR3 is CSVAGTSGSSGENEQFF. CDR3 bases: TGCAGCGTTGCGGGGACTAGCGGGAGTTCGGGAGAGAATGAGCAGTTCTTC.

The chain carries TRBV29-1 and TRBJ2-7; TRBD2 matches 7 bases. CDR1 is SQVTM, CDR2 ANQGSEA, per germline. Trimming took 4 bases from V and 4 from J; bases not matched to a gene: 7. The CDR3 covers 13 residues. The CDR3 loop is CSVGVFGGYEQYF. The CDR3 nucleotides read TGCAGCGTTGGGGTCTTCGGGGGGTACGAGCAGTACTTC.

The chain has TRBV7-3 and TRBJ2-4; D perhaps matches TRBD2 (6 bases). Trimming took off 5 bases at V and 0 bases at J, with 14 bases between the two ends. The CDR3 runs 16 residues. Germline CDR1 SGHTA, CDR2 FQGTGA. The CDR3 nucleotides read TGTGCCAGCAGCATCGGGACTCTGATAGCCAAAAACATTCAGTACTTC. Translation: CASSIGTLIAKNIQYF.

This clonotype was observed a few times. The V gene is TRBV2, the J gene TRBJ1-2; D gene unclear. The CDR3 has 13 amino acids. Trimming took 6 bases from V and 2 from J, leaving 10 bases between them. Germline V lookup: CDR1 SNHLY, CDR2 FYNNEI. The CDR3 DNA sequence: TGTGCCAGCAGCGCCGCAGAAAACTATGGCTACACCTTC. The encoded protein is CASSAAENYGYTF. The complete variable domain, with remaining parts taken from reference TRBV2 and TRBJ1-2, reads EPEVTQTPSHQVTQMGQEVILRCVPISNHLYFYWYRQILGQKVEFLVSFYNNEISEKSEIFDDQFSVERPDGSNFTLKIRSTKLEDSAMYFCASSAAENYGYTFGSGTRLTVV.

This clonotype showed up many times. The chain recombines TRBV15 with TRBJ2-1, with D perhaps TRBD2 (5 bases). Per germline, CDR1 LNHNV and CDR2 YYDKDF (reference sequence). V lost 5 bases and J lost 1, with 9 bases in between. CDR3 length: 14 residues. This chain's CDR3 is CATSEADSYNEQFF. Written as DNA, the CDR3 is TGTGCCACCAGCGAAGCGGATTCCTACAATGAGCAGTTCTTC.

CDR3 sequence: CASGSDRWREQYF. CDR3 bases: TGTGCCAGTGGGTCAGACAGGTGGCGAGAGCAGTACTTC. V usage is TRBV19 and J usage is TRBJ2-7; maybe TRBD1 (6 bases). Trimming removed 8 bases at V and 7 bases at J, with 18 bases between. From germline, CDR1 is LNHDA and CDR2 SQIVND (reference sequence). The CDR3 runs 13 residues. The full variable domain, rest sourced from reference TRBV19 and TRBJ2-7, is DGGITQSPKYLFRKEGQNVTLSCEQNLNHDAMYWYRQDPGQGLRLIYYSQIVNDFQKGDIAEGYSVSREKKESFPLTVTSAQKNPTAFYLCASGSDRWREQYFGPGTRLTVT.

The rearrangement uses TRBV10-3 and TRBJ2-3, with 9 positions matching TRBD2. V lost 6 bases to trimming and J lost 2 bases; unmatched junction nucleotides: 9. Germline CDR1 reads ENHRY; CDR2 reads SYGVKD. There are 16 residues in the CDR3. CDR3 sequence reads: CAIRAGLAGTTDTQYF. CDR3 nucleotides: TGTGCCATCAGAGCGGGGCTAGCGGGAACCACAGATACGCAGTATTTT.

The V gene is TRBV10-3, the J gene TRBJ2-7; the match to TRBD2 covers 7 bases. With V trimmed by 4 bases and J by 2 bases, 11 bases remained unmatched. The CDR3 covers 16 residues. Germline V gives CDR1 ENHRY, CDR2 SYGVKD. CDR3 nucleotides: TGTGCCATCAGTGTGGTTTCGGCGGGGGTAACCTACGAGCAGTACTTC. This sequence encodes CAISVVSAGVTYEQYF.

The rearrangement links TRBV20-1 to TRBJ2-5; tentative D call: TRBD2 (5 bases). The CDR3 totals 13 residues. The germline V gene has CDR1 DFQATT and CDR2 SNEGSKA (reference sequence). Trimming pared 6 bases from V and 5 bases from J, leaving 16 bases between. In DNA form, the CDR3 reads TGCAGTGCCCCCCCCACCGGGGAGGAGACCCAGTACTTC. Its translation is CSAPPTGEETQYF.

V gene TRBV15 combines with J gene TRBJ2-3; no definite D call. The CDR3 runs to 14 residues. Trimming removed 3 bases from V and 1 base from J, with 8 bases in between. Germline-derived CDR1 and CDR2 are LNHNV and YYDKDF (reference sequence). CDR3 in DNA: TGTGCCACCAGCAGTCGAAAAGGCACAGATACGCAGTATTTT. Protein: CATSSRKGTDTQYF.

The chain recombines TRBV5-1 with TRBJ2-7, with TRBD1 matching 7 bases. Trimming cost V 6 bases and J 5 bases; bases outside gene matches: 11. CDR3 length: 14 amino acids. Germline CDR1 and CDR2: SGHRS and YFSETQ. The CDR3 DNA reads TGCGCCAGCAATCCGGGAAGGGGGCCGAACGAGCAGTACTTC. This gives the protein CASNPGRGPNEQYF.

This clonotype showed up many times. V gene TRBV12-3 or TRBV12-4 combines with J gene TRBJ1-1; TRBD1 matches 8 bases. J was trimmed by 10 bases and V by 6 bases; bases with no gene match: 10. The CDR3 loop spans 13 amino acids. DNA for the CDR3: TGTGCCAGCAGCGCTGGGACAGGAGGGGTAGCTTTCTTT. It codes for CASSAGTGGVAFF.